What follows is one TCR beta chain and its context. The data were taken from a study of human T cells and chemical hapten exposure. Germline CDR1 is MGHRA and CDR2 is YSYEKL. With 1 base removed from V and 0 bases from J, the gap between germline ends came to 9 bases. The length of the CDR3 is 16 residues. Time point reported: pre-sensitization, week 0. Treatment specified: therapeutic diphenylcyclopropenone sensitization with weekly scalp DPC. MiXCR was run by TCRdb on the RACE reads, yielding one entry per CDR3 protein. The sample holds under 400,000 distinct CDR3 sequences, 5.1% seen once. Source: whole blood, taken in connection with sensitization to the hapten diphenylcyclopropenone (DPC). The V call is TRBV4-1, the J call TRBJ2-2; D gene uncertain. The receptor was isolated from a woman in her forties or fifties with alopecia areata. Some clones in this sample may be carry-over from other donors' samples. The CDR3 DNA follows: TGCGCCAGCAGCCAAGTTCTACAGTCGAACACCGGGGAGCTGTTTTTT. This gives the protein CASSQVLQSNTGELFF.